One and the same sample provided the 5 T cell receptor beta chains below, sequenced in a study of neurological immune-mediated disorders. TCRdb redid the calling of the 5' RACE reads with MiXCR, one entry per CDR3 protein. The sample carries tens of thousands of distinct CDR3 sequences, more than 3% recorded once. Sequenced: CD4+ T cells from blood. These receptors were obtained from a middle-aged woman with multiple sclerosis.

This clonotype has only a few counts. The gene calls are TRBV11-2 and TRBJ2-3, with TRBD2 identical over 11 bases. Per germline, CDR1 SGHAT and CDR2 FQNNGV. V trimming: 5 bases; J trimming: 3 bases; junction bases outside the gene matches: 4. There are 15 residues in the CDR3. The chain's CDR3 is CASSQIAGGTDTQYF. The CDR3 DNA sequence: TGTGCCAGCAGCCAAATAGCGGGGGGGACAGATACGCAGTATTTT.

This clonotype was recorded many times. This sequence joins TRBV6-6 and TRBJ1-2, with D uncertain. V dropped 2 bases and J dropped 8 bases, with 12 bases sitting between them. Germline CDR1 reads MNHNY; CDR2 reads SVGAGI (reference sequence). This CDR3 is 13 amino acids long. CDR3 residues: CASSYEGWMGYTF. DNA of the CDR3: TGTGCCAGCAGTTACGAGGGCTGGATGGGCTACACCTTC.

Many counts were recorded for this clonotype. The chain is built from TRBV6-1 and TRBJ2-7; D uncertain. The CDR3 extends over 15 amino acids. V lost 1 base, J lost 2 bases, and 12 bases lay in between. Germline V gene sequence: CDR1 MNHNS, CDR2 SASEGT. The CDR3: CASSEGPRATYEQYF. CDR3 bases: TGTGCCAGCAGTGAAGGACCCCGGGCTACCTACGAGCAGTACTTC.

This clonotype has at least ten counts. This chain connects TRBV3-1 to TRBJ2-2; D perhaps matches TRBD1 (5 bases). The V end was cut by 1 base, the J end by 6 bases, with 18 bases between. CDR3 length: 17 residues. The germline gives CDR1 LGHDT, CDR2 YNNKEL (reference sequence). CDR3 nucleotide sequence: TGTGCCAGCAGCCAAGGGCCAGGGAACGCGTGGCCCGGGGAGCTGTTTTTT. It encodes CASSQGPGNAWPGELFF.

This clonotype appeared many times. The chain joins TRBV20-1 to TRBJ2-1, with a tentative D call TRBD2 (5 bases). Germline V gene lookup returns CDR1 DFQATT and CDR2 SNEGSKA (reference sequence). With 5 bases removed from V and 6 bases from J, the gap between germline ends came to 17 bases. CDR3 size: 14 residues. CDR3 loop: CSAPMISAGNEQFF. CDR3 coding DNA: TGCAGTGCTCCCATGATTAGCGCTGGCAATGAGCAGTTCTTC.